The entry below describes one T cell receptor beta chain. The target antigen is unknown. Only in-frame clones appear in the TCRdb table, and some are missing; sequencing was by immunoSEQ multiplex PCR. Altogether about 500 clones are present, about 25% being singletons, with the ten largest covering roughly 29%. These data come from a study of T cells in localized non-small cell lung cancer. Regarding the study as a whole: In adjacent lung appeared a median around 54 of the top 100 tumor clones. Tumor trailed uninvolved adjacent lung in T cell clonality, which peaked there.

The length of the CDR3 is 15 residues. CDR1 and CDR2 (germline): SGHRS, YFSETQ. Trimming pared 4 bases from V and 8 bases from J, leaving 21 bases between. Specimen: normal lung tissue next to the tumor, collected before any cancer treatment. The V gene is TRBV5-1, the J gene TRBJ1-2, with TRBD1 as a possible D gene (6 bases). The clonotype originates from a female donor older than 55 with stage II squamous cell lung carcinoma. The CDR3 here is CASSRQGHGVEGYTF. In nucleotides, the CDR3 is TGCGCCAGCAGCCGTCAGGGGCACGGTGTGGAGGGCTACACCTTC.